The clone carrying this T cell receptor beta chain showed up many times. TCRdb processed the 5' RACE reads anew with MiXCR; each CDR3 protein has one entry. The sample includes 35,000 to 40,000 distinct CDR3 sequences, over 3.5% of them seen just once. Germline assignment: CDR1 DFQATT and CDR2 SNEGSKA (reference sequence). The CDR3 loop spans 13 amino acids. The V segment lost 4 bases and the J segment 5 bases; nucleotides outside the gene matches: 4. This specimen comes from a study of early T cells in non-severe SARS-CoV-2 infection. This TCR was recovered from an adult who was a healthcare worker with PCR-confirmed SARS-CoV-2 infection or an uninfected control (not recorded which). The sequenced material came from whole blood. This chain uses TRBV20-1 with TRBJ1-1; 10 positions agree with TRBD1. The CDR3 sequence is CSATPDRGTEAFF. CDR3 nucleotide sequence: TGCAGTGCTACCCCGGACAGGGGGACTGAAGCTTTCTTT.